This TCR beta chain emerged from a study of blood T cells in healthy people across ages. Whole-study context: Capturing about one barcoded beta molecule per two T cells was achieved by template switching.

On this clonotype: Antigen unknown.

The CDR3 totals 15 residues. After removal of 6 bases from V and 7 bases from J, the junction contained 10 bases not matched to a gene. The germline V gene encodes CDR1 MNHNY and CDR2 SVGAGI (reference sequence). Each sample had at least 6 million PBMCs isolated. Total RNA was extracted at no less than 6 micrograms per sample. Alongside a J-beta primer mix, a sample-barcoded 5' primer served in a second PCR lasting about 7 to 12 cycles. TCRdb re-analysed the 5' RACE reads in MiXCR, keeping a single row per CDR3 protein. This table holds about 640,000 distinct CDR3 sequences, roughly 41% found once. The study's findings and limits: The recorded TCR beta diversity per million T cells decreased in a roughly linear manner with age.

The chain links TRBV6-6 to TRBJ2-1, with 9 nucleotides matching TRBD2. Sequenced sample: blood. The receptor comes from an elderly man in good health. The CDR3 bases are TGTGCCAGCAGCTCCAGCGGGGGGCCGGGGAATGAGCAGTTCTTC. This translates into CASSSSGGPGNEQFF.